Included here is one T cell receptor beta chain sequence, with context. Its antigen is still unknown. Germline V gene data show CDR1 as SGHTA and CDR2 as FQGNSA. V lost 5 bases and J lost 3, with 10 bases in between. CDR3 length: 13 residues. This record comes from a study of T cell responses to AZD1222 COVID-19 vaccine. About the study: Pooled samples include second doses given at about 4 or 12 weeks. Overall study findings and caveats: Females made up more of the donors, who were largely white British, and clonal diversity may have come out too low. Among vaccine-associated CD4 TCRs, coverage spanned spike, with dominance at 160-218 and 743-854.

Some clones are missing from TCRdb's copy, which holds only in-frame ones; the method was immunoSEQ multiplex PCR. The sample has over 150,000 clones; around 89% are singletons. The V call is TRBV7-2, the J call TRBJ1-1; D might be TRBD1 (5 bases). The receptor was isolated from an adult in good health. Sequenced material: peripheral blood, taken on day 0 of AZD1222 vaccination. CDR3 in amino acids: CASSIDSYTEAFF. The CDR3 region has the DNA TGTGCCAGCAGCATAGACAGTTACACTGAAGCTTTCTTT. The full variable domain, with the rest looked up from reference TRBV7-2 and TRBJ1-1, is GAGVSQSPSNKVTEKGKDVELRCDPISGHTALYWYRQSLGQGLEFLIYFQGNSAPDKSGLPSDRFSAERTGGSVSTLTIQRTQQEDSAVYLCASSIDSYTEAFFGQGTRLTVV.